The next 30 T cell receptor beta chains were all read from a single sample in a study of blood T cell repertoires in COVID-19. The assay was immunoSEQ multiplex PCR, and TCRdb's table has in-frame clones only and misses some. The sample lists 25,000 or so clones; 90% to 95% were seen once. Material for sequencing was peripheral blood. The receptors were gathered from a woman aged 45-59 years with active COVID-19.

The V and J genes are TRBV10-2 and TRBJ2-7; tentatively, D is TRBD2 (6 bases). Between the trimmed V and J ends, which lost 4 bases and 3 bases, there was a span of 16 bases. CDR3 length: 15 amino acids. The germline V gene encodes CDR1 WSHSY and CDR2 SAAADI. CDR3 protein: CASSGSGRGVYEQYV. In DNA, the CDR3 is TGCGCCAGCAGTGGGTCGGGGCGGGGAGTCTACGAGCAGTACGTC.

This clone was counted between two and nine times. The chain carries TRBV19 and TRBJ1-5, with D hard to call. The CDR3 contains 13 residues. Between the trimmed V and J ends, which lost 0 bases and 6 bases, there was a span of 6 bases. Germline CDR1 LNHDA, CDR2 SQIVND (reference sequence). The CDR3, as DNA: TGTGCCAGTAGTATAGAGGAGTTTCAGCCCCAGCATTTT. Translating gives CASSIEEFQPQHF.

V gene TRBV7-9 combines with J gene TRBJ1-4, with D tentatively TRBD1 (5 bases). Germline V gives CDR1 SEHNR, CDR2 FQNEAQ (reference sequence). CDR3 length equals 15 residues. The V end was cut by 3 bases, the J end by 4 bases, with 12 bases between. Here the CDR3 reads CASSFAGPLNEKLFF. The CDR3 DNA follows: TGTGCCAGCAGCTTCGCGGGACCGCTTAATGAAAAACTGTTTTTT. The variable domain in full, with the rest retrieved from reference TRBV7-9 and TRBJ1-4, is DTGVSQNPRHKITKRGQNVTFRCDPISEHNRLYWYRQTLGQGPEFLTYFQNEAQLEKSRLLSDRFSAERPKGSFSTLEIQRTEQGDSAMYLCASSFAGPLNEKLFFGSGTQLSVL.

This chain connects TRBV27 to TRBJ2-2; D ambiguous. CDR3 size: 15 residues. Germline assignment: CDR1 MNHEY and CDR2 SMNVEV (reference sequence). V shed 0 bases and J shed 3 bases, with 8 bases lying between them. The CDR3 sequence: CASSLSFGHTGELFF. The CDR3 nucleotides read TGTGCCAGCAGTTTATCGTTTGGGCACACCGGGGAGCTGTTTTTT.

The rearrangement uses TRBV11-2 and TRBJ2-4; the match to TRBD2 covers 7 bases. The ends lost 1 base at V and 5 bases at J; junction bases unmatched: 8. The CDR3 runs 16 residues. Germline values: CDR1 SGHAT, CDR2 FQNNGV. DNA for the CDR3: TGTGCCAGCAGCTTAGCACTTGGGGCGGGGGAAAACATTCAGTACTTC. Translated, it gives CASSLALGAGENIQYF.

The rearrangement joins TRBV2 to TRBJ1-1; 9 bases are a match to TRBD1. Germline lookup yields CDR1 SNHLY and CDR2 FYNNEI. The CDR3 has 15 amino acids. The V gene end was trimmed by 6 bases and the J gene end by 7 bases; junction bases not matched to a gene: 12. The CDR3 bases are TGTGCCAGCAGGAACGGACAGGGGCTTTTCGGTGAAGCTTTCTTT. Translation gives CASRNGQGLFGEAFF.

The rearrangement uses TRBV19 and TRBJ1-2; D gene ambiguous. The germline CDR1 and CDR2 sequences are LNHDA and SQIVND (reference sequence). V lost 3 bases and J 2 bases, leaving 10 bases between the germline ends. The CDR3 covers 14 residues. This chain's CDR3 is CASSMVTVNYGYTF. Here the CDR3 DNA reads TGTGCCAGTAGTATGGTAACGGTAAACTATGGCTACACCTTC.

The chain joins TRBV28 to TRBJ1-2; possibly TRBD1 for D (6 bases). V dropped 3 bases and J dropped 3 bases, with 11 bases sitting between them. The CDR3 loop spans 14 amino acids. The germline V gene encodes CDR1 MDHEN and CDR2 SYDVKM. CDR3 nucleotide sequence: TGTGCCAGCAGTTTGTCGCAGGGGCACTATGGCTACACCTTC. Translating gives CASSLSQGHYGYTF.

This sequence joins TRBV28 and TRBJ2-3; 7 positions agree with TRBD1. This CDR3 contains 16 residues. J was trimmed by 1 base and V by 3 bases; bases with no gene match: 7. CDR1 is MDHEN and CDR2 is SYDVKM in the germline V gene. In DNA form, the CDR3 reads TGTGCCAGCAGTTTTTTGGTAGGGACAGGCACAGATACGCAGTATTTT. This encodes CASSFLVGTGTDTQYF.

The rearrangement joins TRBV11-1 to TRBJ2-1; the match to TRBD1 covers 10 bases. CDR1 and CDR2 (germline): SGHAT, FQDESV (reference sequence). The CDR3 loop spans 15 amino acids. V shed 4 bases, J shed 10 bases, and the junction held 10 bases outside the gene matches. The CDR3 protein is CASSYRDRGLGEQFF. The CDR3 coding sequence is TGTGCCAGCAGCTACCGGGACAGGGGTCTAGGCGAGCAGTTCTTC.

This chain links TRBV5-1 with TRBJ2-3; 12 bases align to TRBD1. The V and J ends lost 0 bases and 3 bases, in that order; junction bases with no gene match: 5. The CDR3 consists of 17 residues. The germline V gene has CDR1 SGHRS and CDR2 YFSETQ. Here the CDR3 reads CASSLGDRGRRTDTQYF. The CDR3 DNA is TGCGCCAGCAGCTTGGGGGACAGGGGGCGACGTACAGATACGCAGTATTTT.

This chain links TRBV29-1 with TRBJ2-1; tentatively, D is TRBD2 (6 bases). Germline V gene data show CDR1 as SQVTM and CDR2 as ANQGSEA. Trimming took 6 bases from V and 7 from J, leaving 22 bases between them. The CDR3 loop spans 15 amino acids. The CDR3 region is CSVTSAFYGGNEQFF. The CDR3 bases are TGCAGCGTGACGAGTGCTTTTTACGGGGGAAATGAGCAGTTCTTC.

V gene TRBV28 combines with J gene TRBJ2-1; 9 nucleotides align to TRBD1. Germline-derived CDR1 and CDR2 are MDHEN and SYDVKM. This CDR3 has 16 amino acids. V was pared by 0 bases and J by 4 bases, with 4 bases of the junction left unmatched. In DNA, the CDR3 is TGTGCCAGCAGTTTATGGGGGACAGGGATTTACAATGAGCAGTTCTTC. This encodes CASSLWGTGIYNEQFF.

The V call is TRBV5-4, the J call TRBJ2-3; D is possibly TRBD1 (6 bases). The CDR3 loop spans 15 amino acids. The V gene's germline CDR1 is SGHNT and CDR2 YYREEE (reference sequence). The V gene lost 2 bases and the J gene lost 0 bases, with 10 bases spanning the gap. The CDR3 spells CASSFRGRSTDTQYF. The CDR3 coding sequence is TGTGCCAGCAGCTTCAGGGGAAGGAGCACAGATACGCAGTATTTT.

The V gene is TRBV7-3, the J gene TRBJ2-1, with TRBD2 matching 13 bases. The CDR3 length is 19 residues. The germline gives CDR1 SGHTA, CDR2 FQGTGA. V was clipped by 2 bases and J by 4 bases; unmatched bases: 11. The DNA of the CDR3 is TGTGCCAGCAGCTTACCCACTAGACTAGCGGGGGGCCAGTACAATGAGCAGTTCTTC. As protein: CASSLPTRLAGGQYNEQFF. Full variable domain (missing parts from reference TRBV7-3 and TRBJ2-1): GAGVSQTPSNKVTEKGKYVELRCDPISGHTALYWYRQSLGQGPEFLIYFQGTGAADDSGLPNDRFFAVRPEGSVSTLKIQRTERGDSAVYLCASSLPTRLAGGQYNEQFFGPGTRLTVL.

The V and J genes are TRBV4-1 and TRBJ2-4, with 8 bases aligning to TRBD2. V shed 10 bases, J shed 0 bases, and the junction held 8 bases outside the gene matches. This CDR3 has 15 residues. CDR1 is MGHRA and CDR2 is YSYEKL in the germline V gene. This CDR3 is CATREGLLAKNIQYF. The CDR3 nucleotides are TGCGCCACCCGGGAGGGGCTTTTAGCCAAAAACATTCAGTACTTC.

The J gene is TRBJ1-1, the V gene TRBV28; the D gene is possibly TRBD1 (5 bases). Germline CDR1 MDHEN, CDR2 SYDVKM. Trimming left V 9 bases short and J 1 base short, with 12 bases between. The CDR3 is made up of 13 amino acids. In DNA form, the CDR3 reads TGTGCCAGTTCATTTGGACAGAACACTGAAGCTTTCTTT. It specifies CASSFGQNTEAFF.

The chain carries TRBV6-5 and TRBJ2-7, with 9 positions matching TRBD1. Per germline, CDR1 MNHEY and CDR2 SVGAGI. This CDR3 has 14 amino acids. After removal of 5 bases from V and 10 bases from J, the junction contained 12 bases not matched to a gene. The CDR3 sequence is CASSLPTDRGVQYV. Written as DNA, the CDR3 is TGTGCCAGCAGTCTCCCAACGGACAGGGGCGTTCAGTACGTC.

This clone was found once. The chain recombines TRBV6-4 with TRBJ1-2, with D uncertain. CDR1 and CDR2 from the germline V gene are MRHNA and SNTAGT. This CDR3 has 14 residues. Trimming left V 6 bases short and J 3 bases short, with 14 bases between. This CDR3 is CASRESTKDYGYTF. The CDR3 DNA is TGTGCCAGCAGGGAGTCGACGAAAGACTATGGCTACACCTTC.

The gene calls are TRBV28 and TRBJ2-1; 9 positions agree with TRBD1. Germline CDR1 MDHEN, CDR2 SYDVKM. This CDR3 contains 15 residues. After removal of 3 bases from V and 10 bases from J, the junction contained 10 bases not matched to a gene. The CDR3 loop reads CASSFLLQGAREQFF. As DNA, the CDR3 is TGTGCCAGCAGTTTCCTCCTACAGGGGGCACGGGAGCAGTTCTTC.

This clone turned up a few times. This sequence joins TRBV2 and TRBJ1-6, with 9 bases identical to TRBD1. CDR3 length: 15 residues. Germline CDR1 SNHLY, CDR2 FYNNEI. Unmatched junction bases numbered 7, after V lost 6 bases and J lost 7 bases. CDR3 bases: TGTGCCAGCAGAAACCTGGGGACAGGGAATTCACCCCTCCACTTT. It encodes CASRNLGTGNSPLHF.

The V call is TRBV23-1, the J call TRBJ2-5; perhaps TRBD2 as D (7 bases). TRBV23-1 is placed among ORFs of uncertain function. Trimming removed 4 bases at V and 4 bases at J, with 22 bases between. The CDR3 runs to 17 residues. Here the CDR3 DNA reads TGCGCCAGCAGTCGCACCCTTGAGGGGGGGCGCTTAGAGACCCAGTACTTC. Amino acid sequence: CASSRTLEGGRLETQYF.

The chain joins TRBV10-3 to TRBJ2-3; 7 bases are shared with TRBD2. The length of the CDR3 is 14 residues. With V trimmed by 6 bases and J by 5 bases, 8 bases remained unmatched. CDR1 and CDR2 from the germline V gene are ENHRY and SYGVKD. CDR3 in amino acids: CAISQGGLEDTQYF. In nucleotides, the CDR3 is TGTGCCATCAGCCAGGGTGGACTAGAAGATACGCAGTATTTT.

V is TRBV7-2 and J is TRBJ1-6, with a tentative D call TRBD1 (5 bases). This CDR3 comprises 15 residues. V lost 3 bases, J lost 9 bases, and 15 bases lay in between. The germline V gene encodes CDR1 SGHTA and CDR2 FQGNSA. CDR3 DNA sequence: TGTGCCAGCAGCTTGTCCTGGGGGGGAGGTTCACCCCTCCACTTT. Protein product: CASSLSWGGGSPLHF.

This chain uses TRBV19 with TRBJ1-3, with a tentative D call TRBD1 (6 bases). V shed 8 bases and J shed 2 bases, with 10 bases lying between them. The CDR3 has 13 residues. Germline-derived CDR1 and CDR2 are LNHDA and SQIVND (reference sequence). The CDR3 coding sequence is TGTGCCAGTGGCCGGGACACTGGAAACACCATATATTTT. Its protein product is CASGRDTGNTIYF.

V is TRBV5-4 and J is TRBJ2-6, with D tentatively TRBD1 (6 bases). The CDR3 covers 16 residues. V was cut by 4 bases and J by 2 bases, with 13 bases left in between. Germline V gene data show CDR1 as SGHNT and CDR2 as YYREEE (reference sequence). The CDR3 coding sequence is TGTGCCAGCAGCCCCGCAGGGGCACCTGGGGCCAACGTCCTGACTTTC. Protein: CASSPAGAPGANVLTF. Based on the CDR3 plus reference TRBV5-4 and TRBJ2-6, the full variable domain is ETGVTQSPTHLIKTRGQQVTLRCSSQSGHNTVSWYQQALGQGPQFIFQYYREEENGRGNFPPRFSGLQFPNYSSELNVNALELDDSALYLCASSPAGAPGANVLTFGAGSRLTVL.

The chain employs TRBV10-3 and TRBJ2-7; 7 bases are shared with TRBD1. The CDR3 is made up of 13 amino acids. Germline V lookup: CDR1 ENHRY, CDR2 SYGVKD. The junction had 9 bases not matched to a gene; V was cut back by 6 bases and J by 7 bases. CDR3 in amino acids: CAIRRQGIEEQYF. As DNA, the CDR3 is TGTGCCATCAGGCGACAGGGAATCGAGGAGCAGTACTTC.

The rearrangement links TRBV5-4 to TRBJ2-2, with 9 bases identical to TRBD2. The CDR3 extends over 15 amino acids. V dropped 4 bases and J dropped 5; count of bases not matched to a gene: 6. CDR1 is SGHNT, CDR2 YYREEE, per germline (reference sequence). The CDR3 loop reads CASSARRGGTGELFF. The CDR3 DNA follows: TGTGCCAGCAGCGCTCGGCGGGGGGGTACCGGGGAGCTGTTTTTT. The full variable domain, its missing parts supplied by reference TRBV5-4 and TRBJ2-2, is ETGVTQSPTHLIKTRGQQVTLRCSSQSGHNTVSWYQQALGQGPQFIFQYYREEENGRGNFPPRFSGLQFPNYSSELNVNALELDDSALYLCASSARRGGTGELFFGEGSRLTVL.

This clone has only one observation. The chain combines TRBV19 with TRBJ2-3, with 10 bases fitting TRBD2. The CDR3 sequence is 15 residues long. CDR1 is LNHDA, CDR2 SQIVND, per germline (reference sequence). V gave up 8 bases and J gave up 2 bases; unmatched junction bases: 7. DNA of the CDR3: TGTGCCAGTTGCCATAGCGGGGGGACCACAGATACGCAGTATTTT. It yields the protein CASCHSGGTTDTQYF.

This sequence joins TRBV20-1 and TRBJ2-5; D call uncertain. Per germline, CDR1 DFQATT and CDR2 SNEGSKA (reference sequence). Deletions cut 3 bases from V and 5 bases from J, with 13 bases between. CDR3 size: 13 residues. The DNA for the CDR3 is TGCAGTGCTAGTCAGTCTAGTAAGGAGACCCAGTACTTC. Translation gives CSASQSSKETQYF.